The 13 T cell receptor beta chains in this list originate from one sample, sequenced in a study of T cells after yellow fever vaccination. TCRdb passed the 5' RACE reads through MiXCR, listing each CDR3 protein once. The table records some 500,000 distinct CDR3 sequences, approximately 13% of them present only once. Material: PBMCs, obtained on the day of the yellow fever booster vaccination. The receptor set was obtained from a man aged 30-40 years who received the YFV17D yellow fever vaccine.

This clonotype occurred a few times. V is TRBV28 and J is TRBJ1-2; D is unclear. This CDR3 comprises 15 residues. Germline values: CDR1 MDHEN, CDR2 SYDVKM. The V and J ends lost 3 bases and 5 bases respectively, with 16 bases between them. The CDR3 loop is CASSLVGRAVYGYTF. The DNA of the CDR3 is TGTGCCAGCAGTTTGGTAGGGAGGGCCGTTTATGGCTACACCTTC.

The chain joins TRBV29-1 to TRBJ2-6, with a possible D match to TRBD2 (6 bases). Germline assignment: CDR1 SQVTM and CDR2 ANQGSEA. The CDR3 runs 15 residues. V was cut by 1 base and J by 3 bases, with 10 bases left in between. As DNA, the CDR3 is TGCAGCGTTGAAGTGTGGGGAGGTGGGGCCAACGTCCTGACTTTC. This codes for CSVEVWGGGANVLTF.

The chain joins TRBV10-3 to TRBJ1-5; 9 nucleotides agree with TRBD1. The CDR3 covers 13 residues. J gave up 4 bases and V 9 bases, and 4 bases lay outside the gene matches. Germline CDR1 ENHRY, CDR2 SYGVKD. This CDR3 reads CAIRQGENQPQHF. The DNA for the CDR3 is TGTGCCATTAGACAGGGGGAAAATCAGCCCCAGCATTTT.

The table lists this clonotype with a few counts. The rearrangement joins TRBV5-4 to TRBJ2-6; no firm D call. This CDR3 is 15 amino acids long. Trimming took off 4 bases at V and 0 bases at J, with 8 bases between the two ends. Germline loops: CDR1 SGHNT, CDR2 YYREEE (reference sequence). The CDR3: CASSPVLSGANVLTF. The CDR3 DNA reads TGTGCCAGCAGCCCAGTCCTCTCTGGGGCCAACGTCCTGACTTTC. The full variable domain, with the rest looked up from reference TRBV5-4 and TRBJ2-6, is ETGVTQSPTHLIKTRGQQVTLRCSSQSGHNTVSWYQQALGQGPQFIFQYYREEENGRGNFPPRFSGLQFPNYSSELNVNALELDDSALYLCASSPVLSGANVLTFGAGSRLTVL.

This clonotype was recorded a few times. This rearrangement joins TRBV24-1 to TRBJ2-5, with no clear D. With 5 bases removed from V and 1 base from J, the gap between germline ends came to 10 bases. This CDR3 comprises 14 residues. Germline V gene sequence: CDR1 KGHDR, CDR2 SFDVKD. The CDR3 DNA reads TGTGCCACCAGTGGGCCTTCGGTCCAAGAGACCCAGTACTTC. Its protein product is CATSGPSVQETQYF.

The rearrangement joins TRBV5-1 to TRBJ1-1; D gene unclear. With 4 bases removed from V and 1 base from J, the gap between germline ends came to 8 bases. The CDR3 covers 13 residues. From germline, CDR1 is SGHRS and CDR2 YFSETQ. The CDR3: CASSHNKNTEAFF. The CDR3 region has the DNA TGCGCCAGCAGCCATAACAAGAACACTGAAGCTTTCTTT. The full variable domain, in which reference TRBV5-1 and TRBJ1-1 provide the parts outside the CDR3, is KAGVTQTPRYLIKTRGQQVTLSCSPISGHRSVSWYQQTPGQGLQFLFEYFSETQRNKGNFPGRFSGRQFSNSRSEMNVSTLELGDSALYLCASSHNKNTEAFFGQGTRLTVV.

The chain joins TRBV5-1 to TRBJ1-1; a weak D match, TRBD1 (5 bases). Germline-derived CDR1 and CDR2 are SGHRS and YFSETQ. CDR3 length equals 18 residues. Trimming removed 3 bases at V and 0 bases at J, with 21 bases between. The CDR3 sequence is CASSSGTGLSGLNTEAFF. The CDR3 coding sequence is TGCGCCAGCAGCTCGGGAACGGGACTTTCGGGATTGAACACTGAAGCTTTCTTT.

This clonotype was detected only a few times. The chain joins TRBV20-1 to TRBJ2-1; the D gene could be TRBD1 or TRBD2 (5 bases each). V lost 4 bases to trimming and J lost 8 bases, with 18 bases between them. This CDR3 is 14 amino acids long. In germline, CDR1 is DFQATT, CDR2 SNEGSKA (reference sequence). CDR3 residues: CSANGRDRRHEQFF. The CDR3 DNA reads as TGCAGTGCTAATGGCCGGGACCGCCGACATGAGCAGTTCTTC.

This clonotype has a handful of counts. The CDR3 nucleotides read TGCAGTGCTTCGGGACACAGCTTCAATCAGCCCCAGCATTTT. Translation gives CSASGHSFNQPQHF. J is TRBJ1-5 and V is TRBV20-1; D perhaps matches TRBD1 (6 bases). Germline V gene data show CDR1 as DFQATT and CDR2 as SNEGSKA (reference sequence). The CDR3 is 14 residues long. V was clipped by 5 bases and J by 3 bases, with 14 bases between them.

This clonotype has just a few counts. The V and J genes are TRBV4-3 and TRBJ2-2; no reliable D call. V was cut by 0 bases and J by 7 bases, with 9 bases left in between. CDR3 length equals 14 residues. CDR1 LGHNA and CDR2 YSLEER come from the germline V gene. CDR3 DNA: TGCGCCAGCAGCCAAGATTTATTTCTCGGGGAGCTGTTTTTT. This gives the protein CASSQDLFLGELFF.

The table lists this clonotype with a few counts. The chain joins TRBV6-5 to TRBJ2-7; D is unclear. CDR3 length: 14 amino acids. Germline V gene data show CDR1 as MNHEY and CDR2 as SVGAGI. The ends were cut back, 0 bases at V and 5 bases at J, with 11 bases in the middle. The CDR3 is CASSYSAARDEQYF. As DNA, the CDR3 is TGTGCCAGCAGTTACTCGGCAGCCCGGGACGAGCAGTACTTC.

In its sample, this clonotype was seen a few times. The rearrangement uses TRBV21-1 and TRBJ2-3; the tabulated D call, TRBD2, remains unverified against the DNA. TRBV21-1 is a listed pseudogene. CDR3 length equals 16 residues. The CDR3 nucleotides read TGTGCCAGCACCCCCTTAGCGGGGAGGAGCACAGATACGCAGTATTTT. Amino acids: CASTPLAGRSTDTQYF.

V usage is TRBV5-5 and J usage is TRBJ2-1, with a weak D call TRBD1 (6 bases). Germline CDR1 and CDR2: SGHKS and YYEKEE (reference sequence). This CDR3 is 16 amino acids long. The V gene lost 0 bases and the J gene lost 0 bases, with 10 bases spanning the gap. The CDR3 protein is CASSLEGGVSYNEQFF. In nucleotides, the CDR3 is TGTGCCAGCAGCTTGGAAGGGGGAGTCTCCTACAATGAGCAGTTCTTC.